This record covers a single T cell receptor (beta chain). The method was immunoSEQ multiplex PCR; TCRdb's version includes in-frame clones alone and lacks a portion of them. The sample includes approximately 280,000 clones, approximately 84% seen only once; the top ten take over 1.3%. Germline CDR1 and CDR2: LNHDA and SQIVND (reference sequence). The CDR3 has 15 amino acids. Trimming took off 3 bases at V and 2 bases at J, with 11 bases between the two ends. The entry originates in a study of blood T cell repertoires in COVID-19. Study as a whole: COVID-19 samples collected from the United States, Italy and Spain covered acute and convalescent phases.

The material sequenced was peripheral blood. The TCR comes from a human donor with COVID-19, enrolled during active disease. The donor label of this sample is uncertain. V and J are TRBV19 and TRBJ1-5, with D maybe TRBD1 (5 bases). The CDR3 DNA reads TGTGCCAGTAGTATTAGTTCGGGGGGCAATCAGCCCCAGCATTTT. Translating gives CASSISSGGNQPQHF. Full variable domain (rest looked up from reference TRBV19 and TRBJ1-5): DGGITQSPKYLFRKEGQNVTLSCEQNLNHDAMYWYRQDPGQGLRLIYYSQIVNDFQKGDIAEGYSVSREKKESFPLTVTSAQKNPTAFYLCASSISSGGNQPQHFGDGTRLSIL.